These T cell receptor beta chains were read from a single sample in a study of identical twins. TCRdb redid the calling of the 5' RACE reads with MiXCR, one entry per CDR3 protein. The top ten clones hold about 0.52% of a sample with about 460,000 distinct CDR3 sequences, about 14% of them seen once. A further study also used this sample, focusing on yellow fever vaccine responses in identical twins.

The source material was CD4+ T cells sorted from blood. The receptors were sampled from a young woman in good health. Both conserved end residues are part of each CDR3. A D gene is named only where the DNA matches it firmly. Clone size is given for some rows only: seen once, a few or many times, or a class if the clone is expanded.

TRBJ2-1,TRBV3-1,TRBD2,few,CASTDHSGGGGEQFF,TGTGCCAGCACTGACCATAGCGGGGGCGGGGGTGAGCAGTTCTTC
TRBJ2-1,TRBV7-2,-,-,CASSFARYNEQFF,TGTGCCAGCAGCTTCGCCAGATACAATGAGCAGTTCTTC
TRBJ2-3,TRBV5-1,-,-,CASSLGWSSTDTQYF,TGCGCCAGCAGCTTGGGTTGGAGTAGCACAGATACGCAGTATTTT
TRBJ1-2,TRBV6-4,-,-,CASSDQGRGYTF,TGTGCCAGCAGTGACCAGGGACGCGGCTACACCTTC
TRBJ2-2,TRBV7-9,TRBD2,-,CASSATPVAGKGAGELFF,TGTGCCAGCAGCGCGACCCCCGTAGCGGGAAAGGGTGCCGGGGAGCTGTTTTTT
TRBJ2-3,TRBV15,TRBD1,few,CATSRAGTGITDTQYF,TGTGCCACCAGCCGCGCCGGGACAGGGATCACAGATACGCAGTATTTT
TRBJ2-1,TRBV6-2/TRBV6-3,-,-,CASSDTGSGYNEQFF,TGTGCCAGCAGTGACACGGGCAGCGGCTACAATGAGCAGTTCTTC
TRBJ1-4,TRBV7-2,-,-,CASSLGGGNNEKLFF,TGTGCCAGCAGCCTCGGCGGGGGAAATAATGAAAAACTGTTTTTT
TRBJ1-1,TRBV5-1,-,-,CASFHREGTEAFF,TGCGCCAGCTTTCACAGGGAAGGTACTGAAGCTTTCTTT
TRBJ1-1,TRBV12-3/TRBV12-4,-,-,CASSSGIPMNTEAFF,TGTGCCAGCAGTTCGGGGATACCCATGAACACTGAAGCTTTCTTT
TRBJ1-1,TRBV9,TRBD1,-,CASSASRTGLTEAFF,TGTGCCAGCAGCGCTTCCCGGACAGGGCTCACTGAAGCTTTCTTT
TRBJ1-4,TRBV6-1,-,-,CASRLTVTNEKLFF,TGTGCCAGCAGATTGACAGTCACTAATGAAAAACTGTTTTTT
TRBJ2-2,TRBV6-5,-,-,CASSYRPSSPGELFF,TGTGCCAGCAGTTACCGTCCGTCGTCCCCCGGGGAGCTGTTTTTT
TRBJ1-1,TRBV10-3,-,few,CAISGTNMNTEAFF,TGTGCCATCAGTGGGACTAATATGAACACTGAAGCTTTCTTT
TRBJ2-5,TRBV5-6,-,many,CASSSAAPPETQYF,TGTGCCAGCAGCTCCGCGGCCCCCCCCGAGACCCAGTACTTC
TRBJ2-1,TRBV18,TRBD2,-,CASSPPLPHSGNGYNEQFF,TGTGCCAGCTCACCCCCCCTTCCTCATAGCGGGAATGGCTACAATGAGCAGTTCTTC
TRBJ1-6,TRBV20-1,-,many,CSAIRSSYNSPLHF,TGCAGTGCAATAAGGAGCTCCTATAATTCACCCCTCCACTTT
TRBJ2-3,TRBV11-3,TRBD1,few,CASSPGQGRGPDTQYF,TGTGCCAGCAGTCCAGGACAGGGAAGAGGCCCAGATACGCAGTATTTT
TRBJ2-4,TRBV12-3/TRBV12-4,-,few,CASSPRGQKLAKNIQYF,TGTGCCAGCAGCCCCCGGGGGCAGAAACTAGCCAAAAACATTCAGTACTTC
TRBJ1-1,TRBV7-3,-,many,CASSLQMNTEAFF,TGTGCCAGCAGCTTACAAATGAACACTGAAGCTTTCTTT
TRBJ2-1,TRBV5-1,-,few,CASSLESGIDEQFF,TGCGCCAGCAGCTTGGAATCAGGGATAGATGAGCAGTTCTTC
TRBJ2-1,TRBV24-1,-,-,CATSDPGEKFNEQFF,TGTGCCACCAGTGATCCAGGGGAAAAATTCAATGAGCAGTTCTTC
TRBJ1-3,TRBV3-1,-,-,CASSQDWGNTIYF,TGTGCCAGCAGCCAAGATTGGGGGAACACCATATATTTT
TRBJ2-3,TRBV5-1,-,-,CASSLDDSSTDTQYF,TGCGCCAGCAGCTTGGACGACTCTAGCACAGATACGCAGTATTTT
TRBJ2-3,TRBV11-2,TRBD2,few,CASSTAGTSVTDTQYF,TGTGCCAGCAGCACCGCCGGGACTAGCGTCACAGATACGCAGTATTTT
TRBJ2-7,TRBV18,TRBD1,few,CASTSGTGRYEQYF,TGTGCCAGCACCTCCGGGACAGGGAGGTACGAGCAGTACTTC
TRBJ2-7,TRBV29-1,-,few,CSVGNRLTYEQYF,TGCAGCGTTGGTAACAGATTAACCTACGAGCAGTACTTC
TRBJ1-1,TRBV12-3/TRBV12-4,TRBD1,many,CASKGGGEAFF,TGTGCCAGCAAAGGGGGCGGCGAAGCTTTCTTT
TRBJ2-5,TRBV4-1,-,-,CASSQDPGLVLETQYF,TGCGCCAGCAGCCAAGATCCAGGGCTCGTTCTAGAGACCCAGTACTTC
TRBJ2-7,TRBV20-1,-,many,CSARGLPYEQYF,TGCAGTGCTAGAGGGCTCCCATACGAGCAGTACTTC
TRBJ2-3,TRBV5-1,TRBD2,-,CASSLGGGRTDTQYF,TGCGCCAGCAGCTTGGGCGGCGGGAGGACAGATACGCAGTATTTT
TRBJ2-3,TRBV10-3,-,-,CAISDGDTQYF,TGTGCCATCAGTGACGGAGATACGCAGTATTTT
TRBJ2-1,TRBV18,TRBD2,few,CASSPGTSGSSNEQFF,TGTGCCAGCTCACCAGGGACTAGCGGGAGTTCTAATGAGCAGTTCTTC
TRBJ2-7,TRBV5-1,-,-,CASSEPGHSYEQYF,TGCGCCAGCAGCGAGCCGGGTCACTCCTACGAGCAGTACTTC
TRBJ2-7,TRBV28,-,few,CASSSLKGGYYEQYF,TGTGCCAGCAGTTCCCTAAAAGGGGGGTACTACGAGCAGTACTTC
TRBJ2-7,TRBV6-1,TRBD1,few,CASSSGTGGIEQYF,TGTGCCAGCTCCTCCGGGACAGGGGGTATCGAGCAGTACTTC
TRBJ2-1,TRBV7-9,TRBD2,few,CASSVTSGRLTYNEQFF,TGTGCCAGCAGCGTAACTAGCGGGAGGCTAACCTACAATGAGCAGTTCTTC
TRBJ2-7,TRBV29-1,-,few,CSVASGYEQYF,TGCAGCGTTGCATCAGGTTACGAGCAGTACTTC
TRBJ2-7,TRBV27,TRBD2,-,CASSPIRGDGQYF,TGTGCCAGCAGTCCTATACGGGGGGACGGGCAGTACTTC
TRBJ2-3,TRBV2,TRBD1,-,CASSRGHSDTQYF,TGTGCCAGCAGCAGGGGGCACTCAGATACGCAGTATTTT
TRBJ2-4,TRBV12-3/TRBV12-4,TRBD1,many,CASTQDRAKNIQYF,TGTGCCAGCACCCAGGACAGGGCCAAAAACATTCAGTACTTC
TRBJ2-3,TRBV5-5,TRBD2,few,CASSTWAREGTDTQYF,TGTGCCAGCAGCACCTGGGCCCGGGAGGGGACAGATACGCAGTATTTT
TRBJ2-5,TRBV2,-,-,CASSGYETQYF,TGTGCCAGCAGTGGATACGAGACCCAGTACTTC
TRBJ2-5,TRBV14,-,-,CASRQGRQPQETQYF,TGTGCCAGCAGACAGGGTCGGCAGCCCCAAGAGACCCAGTACTTC
TRBJ2-7,TRBV5-1,-,-,CASSLPGIYYEQYF,TGCGCCAGCAGCTTGCCGGGGATTTACTACGAGCAGTACTTC